This T cell receptor (beta chain) originates from a study of T cell responses to AZD1222 COVID-19 vaccine. General study results and limits: Spike-specific TCR breadth and depth grew following two AZD1222 doses.

This clone was observed a handful of times. What it binds is unknown. Clones were sequenced by immunoSEQ multiplex PCR, and TCRdb holds only the in-frame ones, with some missing. The sample carries some 170,000 clones, 90% to 95% recorded once. Sequencing was performed on peripheral blood, taken 28 days after the second dose of the MenACWY control vaccine. The TCR comes from an adult who received the MenACWY meningococcal vaccine as a control.

CDR3 nucleotide sequence: TGTGCCAGCAGCTTGTTAAAAGGTCCACTCACCCGGGTATCCACCATATATTTT. Encoded protein: CASSLLKGPLTRVSTIYF. V gene TRBV11-2 combines with J gene TRBJ1-3; D is uncertain. The V and J ends lost 3 bases and 9 bases respectively, with 27 bases between them. Germline V gene data show CDR1 as SGHAT and CDR2 as FQNNGV. This CDR3 region has 18 residues.